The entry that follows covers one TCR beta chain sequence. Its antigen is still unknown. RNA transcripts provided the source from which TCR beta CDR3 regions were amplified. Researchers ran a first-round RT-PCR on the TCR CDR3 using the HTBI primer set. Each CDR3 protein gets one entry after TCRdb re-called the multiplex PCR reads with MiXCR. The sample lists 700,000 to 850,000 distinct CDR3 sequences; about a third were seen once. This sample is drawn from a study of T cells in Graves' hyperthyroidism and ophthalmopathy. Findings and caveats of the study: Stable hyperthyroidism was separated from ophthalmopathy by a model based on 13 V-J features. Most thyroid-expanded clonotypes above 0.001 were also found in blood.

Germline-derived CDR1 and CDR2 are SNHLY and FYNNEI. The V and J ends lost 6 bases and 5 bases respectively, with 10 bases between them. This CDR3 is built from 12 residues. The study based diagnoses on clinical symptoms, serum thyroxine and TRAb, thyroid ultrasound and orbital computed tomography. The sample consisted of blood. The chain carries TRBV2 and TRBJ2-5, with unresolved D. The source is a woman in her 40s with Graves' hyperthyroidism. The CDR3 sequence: CASSCISETQYF. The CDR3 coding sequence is TGTGCCAGCAGCTGTATCTCGGAGACCCAGTACTTC.